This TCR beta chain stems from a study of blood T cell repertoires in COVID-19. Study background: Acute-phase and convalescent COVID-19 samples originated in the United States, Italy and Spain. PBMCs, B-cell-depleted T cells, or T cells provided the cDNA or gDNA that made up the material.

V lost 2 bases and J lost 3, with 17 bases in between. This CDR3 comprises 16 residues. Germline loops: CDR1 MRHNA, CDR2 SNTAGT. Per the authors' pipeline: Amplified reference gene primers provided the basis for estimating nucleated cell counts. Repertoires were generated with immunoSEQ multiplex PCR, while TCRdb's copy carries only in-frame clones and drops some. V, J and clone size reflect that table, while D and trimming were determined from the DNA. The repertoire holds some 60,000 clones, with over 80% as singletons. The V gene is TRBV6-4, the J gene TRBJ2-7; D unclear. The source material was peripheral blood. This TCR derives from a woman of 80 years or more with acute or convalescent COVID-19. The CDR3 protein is CASSDRLPGVDYEQYF. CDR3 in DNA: TGTGCCAGCAGTGACCGTCTACCGGGTGTCGACTACGAGCAGTACTTC.